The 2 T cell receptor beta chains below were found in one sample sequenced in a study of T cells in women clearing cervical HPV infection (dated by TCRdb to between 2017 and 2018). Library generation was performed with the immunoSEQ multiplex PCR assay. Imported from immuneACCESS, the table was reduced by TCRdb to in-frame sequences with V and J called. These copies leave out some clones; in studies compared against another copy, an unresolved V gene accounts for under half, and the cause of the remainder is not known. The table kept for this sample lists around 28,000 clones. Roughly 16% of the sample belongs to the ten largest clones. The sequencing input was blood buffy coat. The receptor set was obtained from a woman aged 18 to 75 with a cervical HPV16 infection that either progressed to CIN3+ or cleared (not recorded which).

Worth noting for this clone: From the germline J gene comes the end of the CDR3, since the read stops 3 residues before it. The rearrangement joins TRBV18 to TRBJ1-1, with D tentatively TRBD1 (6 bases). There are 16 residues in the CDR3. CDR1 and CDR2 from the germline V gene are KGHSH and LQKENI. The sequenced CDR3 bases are TGTGCCAGCTCACCAAAAGAGGACAGCTCTAAGAGGGAA. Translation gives CASSPKEDSSKRE. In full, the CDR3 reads CASSPKEDSSKREAFF.

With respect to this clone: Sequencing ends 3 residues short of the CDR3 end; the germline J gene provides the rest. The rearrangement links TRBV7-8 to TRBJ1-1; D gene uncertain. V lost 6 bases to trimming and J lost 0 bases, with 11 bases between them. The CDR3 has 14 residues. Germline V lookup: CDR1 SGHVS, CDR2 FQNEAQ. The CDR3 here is CASRDTRLNTEAFF. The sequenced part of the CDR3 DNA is TGTGCCAGCAGGGATACCAGGCTGAACACTGAA. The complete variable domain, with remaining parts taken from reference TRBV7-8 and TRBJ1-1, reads GAGVSQSPRYKVAKRGQDVALRCDPISGHVSLFWYQQALGQGPEFLTYFQNEAQLDKSGLPSDRFFAERPEGSVSTLKIQRTQQEDSAVYLCASRDTRLNTEAFFGQGTRLTVV.